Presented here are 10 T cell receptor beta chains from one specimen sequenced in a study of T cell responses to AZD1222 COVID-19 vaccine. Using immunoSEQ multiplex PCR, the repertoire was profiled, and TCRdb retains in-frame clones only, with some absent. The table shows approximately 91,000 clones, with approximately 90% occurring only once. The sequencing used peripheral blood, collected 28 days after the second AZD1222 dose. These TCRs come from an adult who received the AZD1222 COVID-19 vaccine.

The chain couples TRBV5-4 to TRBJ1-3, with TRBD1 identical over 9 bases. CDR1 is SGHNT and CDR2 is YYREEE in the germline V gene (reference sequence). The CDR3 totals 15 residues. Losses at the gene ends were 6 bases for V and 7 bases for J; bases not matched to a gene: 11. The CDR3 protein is CASTEAGTGRNTIYF. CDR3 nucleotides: TGTGCCAGCACCGAGGCTGGGACAGGGAGGAACACCATATATTTT.

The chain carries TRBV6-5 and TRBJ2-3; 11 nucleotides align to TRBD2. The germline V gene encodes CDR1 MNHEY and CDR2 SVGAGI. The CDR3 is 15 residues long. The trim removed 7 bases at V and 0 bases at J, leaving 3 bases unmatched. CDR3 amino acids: CASTLAGGSTDTQYF. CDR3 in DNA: TGTGCCAGCACCCTAGCGGGGGGAAGCACAGATACGCAGTATTTT.

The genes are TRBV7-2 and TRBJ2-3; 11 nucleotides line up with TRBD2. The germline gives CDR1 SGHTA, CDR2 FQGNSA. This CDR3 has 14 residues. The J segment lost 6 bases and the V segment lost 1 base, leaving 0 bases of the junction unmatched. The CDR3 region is CASSLGLAGDTQYF. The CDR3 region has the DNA TGTGCCAGCAGCTTAGGACTAGCGGGGGATACGCAGTATTTT.

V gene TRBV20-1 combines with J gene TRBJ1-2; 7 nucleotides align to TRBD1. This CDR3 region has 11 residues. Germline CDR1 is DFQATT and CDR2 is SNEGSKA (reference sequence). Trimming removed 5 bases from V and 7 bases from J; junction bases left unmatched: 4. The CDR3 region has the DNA TGCAGTGCTCTCGACAGGGTTGGCTACACCTTC. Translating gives CSALDRVGYTF.

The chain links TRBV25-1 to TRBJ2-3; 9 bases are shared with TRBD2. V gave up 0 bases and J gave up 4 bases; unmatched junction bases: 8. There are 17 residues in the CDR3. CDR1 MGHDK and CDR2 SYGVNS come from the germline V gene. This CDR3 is CASSEYGASGAADTQYF. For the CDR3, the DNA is TGTGCCAGCAGTGAATACGGGGCTAGCGGGGCGGCAGATACGCAGTATTTT.

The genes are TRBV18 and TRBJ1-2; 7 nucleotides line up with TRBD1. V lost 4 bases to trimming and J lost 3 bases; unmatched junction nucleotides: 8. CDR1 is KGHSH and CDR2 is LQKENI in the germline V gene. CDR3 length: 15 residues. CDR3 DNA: TGTGCCAGCTCACTTTTAAACAGGGGAGACTATGGCTACACCTTC. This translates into CASSLLNRGDYGYTF.

The CDR3 here is CASSHRGVDGYTF. In DNA, the CDR3 is TGTGCCAGTAGCCACAGGGGAGTAGATGGCTACACCTTC. The chain employs TRBV19 and TRBJ1-2; 7 bases line up with TRBD1. CDR1 and CDR2 from the germline V gene are LNHDA and SQIVND (reference sequence). The CDR3 covers 13 residues. J was trimmed by 6 bases and V by 6 bases; bases with no gene match: 7.

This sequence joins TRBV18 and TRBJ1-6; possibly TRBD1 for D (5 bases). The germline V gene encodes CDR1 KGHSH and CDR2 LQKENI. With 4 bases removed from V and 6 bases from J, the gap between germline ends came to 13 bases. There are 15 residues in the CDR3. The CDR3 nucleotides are TGTGCCAGCTCACTCGGGACGGTCCCTAATTCACCCCTCCACTTT. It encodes CASSLGTVPNSPLHF.

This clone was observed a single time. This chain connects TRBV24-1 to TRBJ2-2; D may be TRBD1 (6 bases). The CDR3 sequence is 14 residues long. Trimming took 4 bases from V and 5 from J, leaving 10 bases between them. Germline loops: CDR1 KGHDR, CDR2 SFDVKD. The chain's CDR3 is CATSEQGITGELFF. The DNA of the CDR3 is TGTGCCACCAGTGAACAGGGAATTACCGGGGAGCTGTTTTTT.

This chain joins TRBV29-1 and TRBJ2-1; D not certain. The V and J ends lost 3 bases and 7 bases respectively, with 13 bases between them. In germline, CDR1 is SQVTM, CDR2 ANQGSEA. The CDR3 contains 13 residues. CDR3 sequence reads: CSVEMWSGNEQFF. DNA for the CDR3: TGCAGCGTTGAGATGTGGTCCGGGAATGAGCAGTTCTTC.